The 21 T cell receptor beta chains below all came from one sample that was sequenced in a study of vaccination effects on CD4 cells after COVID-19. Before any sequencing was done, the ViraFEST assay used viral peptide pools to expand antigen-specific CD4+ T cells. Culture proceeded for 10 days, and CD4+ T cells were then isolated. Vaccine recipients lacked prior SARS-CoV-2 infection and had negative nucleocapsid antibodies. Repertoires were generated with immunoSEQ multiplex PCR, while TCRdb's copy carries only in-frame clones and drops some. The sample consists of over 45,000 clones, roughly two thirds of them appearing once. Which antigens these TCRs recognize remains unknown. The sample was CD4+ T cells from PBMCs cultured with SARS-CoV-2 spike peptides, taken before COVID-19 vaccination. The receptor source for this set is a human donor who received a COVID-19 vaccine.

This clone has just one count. CDR3 sequence (DNA): TGTGCCAGCAGCTTACGACGGGAGACCCAGTACTTC. Translated: CASSLRRETQYF. The V call is TRBV7-2, the J call TRBJ2-5, with D uncertain. Trimming removed 2 bases at V and 5 bases at J, with 6 bases between. The CDR3 runs to 12 residues. CDR1 and CDR2 (germline): SGHTA, FQGNSA. The full variable domain, with the rest looked up from reference TRBV7-2 and TRBJ2-5, is GAGVSQSPSNKVTEKGKDVELRCDPISGHTALYWYRQSLGQGLEFLIYFQGNSAPDKSGLPSDRFSAERTGGSVSTLTIQRTQQEDSAVYLCASSLRRETQYFGPGTRLLVL.

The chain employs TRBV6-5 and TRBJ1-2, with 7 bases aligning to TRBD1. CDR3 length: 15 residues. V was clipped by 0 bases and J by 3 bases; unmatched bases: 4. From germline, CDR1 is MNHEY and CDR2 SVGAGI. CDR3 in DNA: TGTGCCAGCAGTTACTCAGGGGGCGGTCACTATGGCTACACCTTC. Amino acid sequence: CASSYSGGGHYGYTF.

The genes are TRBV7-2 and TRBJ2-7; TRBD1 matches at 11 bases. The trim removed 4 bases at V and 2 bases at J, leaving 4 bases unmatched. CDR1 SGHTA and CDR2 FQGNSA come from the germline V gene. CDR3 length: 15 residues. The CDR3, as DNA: TGTGCCAGCAGCTACCAGGACAGGGGGCCCTACGAGCAGTACTTC. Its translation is CASSYQDRGPYEQYF.

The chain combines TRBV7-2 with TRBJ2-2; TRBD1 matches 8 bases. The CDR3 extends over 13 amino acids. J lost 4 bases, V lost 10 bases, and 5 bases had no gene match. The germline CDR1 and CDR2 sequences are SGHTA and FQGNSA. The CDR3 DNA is TGTGCCACAAGACAGGGGACCACCGGGGAGCTGTTTTTT. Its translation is CATRQGTTGELFF. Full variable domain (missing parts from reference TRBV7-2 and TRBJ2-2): GAGVSQSPSNKVTEKGKDVELRCDPISGHTALYWYRQSLGQGLEFLIYFQGNSAPDKSGLPSDRFSAERTGGSVSTLTIQRTQQEDSAVYLCATRQGTTGELFFGEGSRLTVL.

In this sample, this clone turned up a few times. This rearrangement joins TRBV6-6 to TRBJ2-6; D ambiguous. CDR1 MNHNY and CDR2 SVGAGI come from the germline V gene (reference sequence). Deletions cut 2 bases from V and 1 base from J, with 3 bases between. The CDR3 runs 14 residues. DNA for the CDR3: TGTGCCAGCAGTTACACATCTGGGGCCAACGTCCTGACTTTC. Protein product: CASSYTSGANVLTF.

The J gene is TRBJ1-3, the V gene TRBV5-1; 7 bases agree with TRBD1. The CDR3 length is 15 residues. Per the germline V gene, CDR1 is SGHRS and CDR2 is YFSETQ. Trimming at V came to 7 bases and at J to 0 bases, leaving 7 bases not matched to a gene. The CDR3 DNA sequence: TGCGCCAGCCGGACAGGCGATACCTCTGGAAACACCATATATTTT. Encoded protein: CASRTGDTSGNTIYF.

For the CDR3, the DNA is TGTGCCTGGAAATTGAACACTGAAGCTTTCTTT. Translating it yields CAWKLNTEAFF. The chain joins TRBV30 to TRBJ1-1; unclear D gene. CDR1 is GTSNPN, CDR2 SVGIG, per germline (reference sequence). Trimming removed 4 bases at V and 0 bases at J, with 3 bases between. This CDR3 region has 11 residues.

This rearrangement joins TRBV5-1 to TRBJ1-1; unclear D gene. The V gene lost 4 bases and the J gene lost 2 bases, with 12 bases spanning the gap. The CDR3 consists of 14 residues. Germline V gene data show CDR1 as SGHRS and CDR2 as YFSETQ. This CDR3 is CASSPPGRNTEAFF. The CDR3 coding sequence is TGCGCCAGCAGCCCCCCAGGACGAAACACTGAAGCTTTCTTT. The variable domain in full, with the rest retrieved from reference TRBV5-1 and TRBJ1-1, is KAGVTQTPRYLIKTRGQQVTLSCSPISGHRSVSWYQQTPGQGLQFLFEYFSETQRNKGNFPGRFSGRQFSNSRSEMNVSTLELGDSALYLCASSPPGRNTEAFFGQGTRLTVV.

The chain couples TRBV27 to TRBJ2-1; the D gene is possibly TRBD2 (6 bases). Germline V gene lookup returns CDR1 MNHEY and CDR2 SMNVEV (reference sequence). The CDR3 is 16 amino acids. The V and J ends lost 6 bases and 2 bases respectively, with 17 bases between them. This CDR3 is CASSQSVGRTYNEQFF. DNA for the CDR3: TGTGCCAGCAGCCAGTCAGTGGGGAGGACCTACAATGAGCAGTTCTTC.

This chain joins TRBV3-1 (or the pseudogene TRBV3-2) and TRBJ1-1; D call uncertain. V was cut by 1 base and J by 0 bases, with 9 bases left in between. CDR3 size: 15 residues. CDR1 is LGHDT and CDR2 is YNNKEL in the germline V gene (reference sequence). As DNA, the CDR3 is TGTGCCAGCAGCCAAGGAGAGATCATGAACACTGAAGCTTTCTTT. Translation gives CASSQGEIMNTEAFF.

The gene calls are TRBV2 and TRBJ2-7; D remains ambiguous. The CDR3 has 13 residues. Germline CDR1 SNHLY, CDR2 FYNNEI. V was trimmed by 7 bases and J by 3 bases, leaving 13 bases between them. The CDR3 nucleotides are TGTGCCAGCATCCCCTTACGAGGCTACGAGCAGTACTTC. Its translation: CASIPLRGYEQYF.

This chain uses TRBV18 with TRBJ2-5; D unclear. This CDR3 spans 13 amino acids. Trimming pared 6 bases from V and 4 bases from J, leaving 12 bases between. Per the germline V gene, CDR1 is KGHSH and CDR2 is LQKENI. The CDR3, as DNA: TGTGCCAGCTCGCGGCTCCCACTAGAGACCCAGTACTTC. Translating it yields CASSRLPLETQYF.

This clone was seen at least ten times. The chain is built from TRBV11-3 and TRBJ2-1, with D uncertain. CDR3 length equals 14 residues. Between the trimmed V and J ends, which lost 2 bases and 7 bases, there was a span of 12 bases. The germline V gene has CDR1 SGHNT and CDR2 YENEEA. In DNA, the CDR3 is TGTGCCAGCAGCTTACGAGGAAGGAAAAATGAGCAGTTCTTC. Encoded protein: CASSLRGRKNEQFF.

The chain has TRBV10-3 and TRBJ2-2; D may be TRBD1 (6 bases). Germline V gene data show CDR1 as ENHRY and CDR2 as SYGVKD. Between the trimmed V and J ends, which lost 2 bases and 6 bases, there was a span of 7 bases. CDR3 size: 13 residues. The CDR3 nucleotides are TGTGCCATCAGTGAGGAGGGGGCCGGGGAGCTGTTTTTT. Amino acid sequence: CAISEEGAGELFF.

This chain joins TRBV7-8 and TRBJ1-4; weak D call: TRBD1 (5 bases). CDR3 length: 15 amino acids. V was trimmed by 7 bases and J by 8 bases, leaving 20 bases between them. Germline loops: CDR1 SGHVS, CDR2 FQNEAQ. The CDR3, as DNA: TGTGCCAGCACCTTCCGGGACTTGAGGAACGAAAAACTGTTTTTT. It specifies CASTFRDLRNEKLFF. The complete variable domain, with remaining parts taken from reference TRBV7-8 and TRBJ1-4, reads GAGVSQSPRYKVAKRGQDVALRCDPISGHVSLFWYQQALGQGPEFLTYFQNEAQLDKSGLPSDRFFAERPEGSVSTLKIQRTQQEDSAVYLCASTFRDLRNEKLFFGSGTQLSVL.

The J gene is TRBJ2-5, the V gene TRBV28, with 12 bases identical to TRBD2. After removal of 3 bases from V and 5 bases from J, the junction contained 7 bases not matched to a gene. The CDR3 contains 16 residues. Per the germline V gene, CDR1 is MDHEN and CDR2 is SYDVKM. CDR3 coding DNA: TGTGCCAGCAGTTTTTTCCTAGCGGGAGGGTCGGAGACCCAGTACTTC. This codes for CASSFFLAGGSETQYF.

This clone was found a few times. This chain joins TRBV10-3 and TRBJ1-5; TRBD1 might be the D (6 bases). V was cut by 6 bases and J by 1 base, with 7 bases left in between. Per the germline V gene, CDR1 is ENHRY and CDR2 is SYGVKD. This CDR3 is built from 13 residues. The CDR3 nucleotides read TGTGCCATCAGCACAGGGAGCAATCAGCCCCAGCATTTT. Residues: CAISTGSNQPQHF.

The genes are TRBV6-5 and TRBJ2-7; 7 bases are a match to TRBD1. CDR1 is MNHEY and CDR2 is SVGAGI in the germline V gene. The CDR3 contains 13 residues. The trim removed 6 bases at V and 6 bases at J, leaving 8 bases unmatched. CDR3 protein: CASSPRGSGEQYF. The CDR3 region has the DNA TGTGCCAGCAGCCCCAGGGGGTCGGGCGAGCAGTACTTC.

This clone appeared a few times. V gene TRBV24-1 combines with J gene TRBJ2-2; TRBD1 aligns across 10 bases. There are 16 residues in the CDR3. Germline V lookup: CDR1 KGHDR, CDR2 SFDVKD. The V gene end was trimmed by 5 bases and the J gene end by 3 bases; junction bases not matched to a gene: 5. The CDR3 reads CATSAPGQGYTGELFF. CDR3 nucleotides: TGTGCCACCAGTGCCCCGGGACAGGGGTACACCGGGGAGCTGTTTTTT.

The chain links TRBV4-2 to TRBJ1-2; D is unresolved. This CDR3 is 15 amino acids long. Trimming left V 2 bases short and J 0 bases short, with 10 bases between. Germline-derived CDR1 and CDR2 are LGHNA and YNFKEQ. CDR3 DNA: TGTGCCAGCAGCCAACCCGGACGAGCTAACTATGGCTACACCTTC. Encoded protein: CASSQPGRANYGYTF.

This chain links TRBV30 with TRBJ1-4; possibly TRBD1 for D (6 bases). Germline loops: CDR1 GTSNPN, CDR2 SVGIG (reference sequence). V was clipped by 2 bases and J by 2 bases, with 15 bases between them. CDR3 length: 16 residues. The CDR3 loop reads CAWSRLGGSTNEKLFF. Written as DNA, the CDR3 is TGTGCCTGGAGTCGTCTAGGGGGATCGACTAATGAAAAACTGTTTTTT.